The 2 T cell receptor beta chains below all came from one sample that was sequenced in a study of vaccination and CD4 T cells after COVID-19 (dated by TCRdb to 2022 to 2024). These receptors' antigens are unknown. The treatment or condition tag for this specimen amounts to: approximately nine-day PBMC culture with coronavirus spike peptide pools or control peptides (ViraFEST assay). CD4+ T cells from unexposed donors were collected before the COVID-19 pandemic (2011-2018). Library generation was performed with PCR. TCRdb records Illumina iSeq 100 as the sequencer. DNA from cultured CD4+ T cells was subjected to TCR sequencing with the Oncomine TCR Beta short-read assay at the Johns Hopkins FTIC core. The QIAamp micro DNA kit was used to extract genomic DNA from the cultured CD4+ T cells. The public sequencing data were trimmed at Q25 with fastp and processed into clonotypes with MiXCR by TCRdb, which kept only in-frame beta chains. Each record represents a unique CDR3 protein, reported with the most common genes and DNA among its rows. For this sample there are 9,000 to 10,000 distinct CDR3 sequences; under 35% appear just once. Less than 20% of the sample lies in the top ten.

Sequenced material: CD4+ T cells from blood, cultured in vitro. These receptors originate from a human donor in good health.

The CDR3 DNA is TGTGCCAGCAGGCTACAGGGAACGGGAAACACCATATATTTT. Translating it yields CASRLQGTGNTIYF. The rearrangement joins TRBV6-1 to TRBJ1-3, with a weak D call TRBD1 (6 bases). CDR1 is MNHNS, CDR2 SASEGT, per germline. Trimming pared 6 bases from V and 4 bases from J, leaving 13 bases between. The CDR3 length is 14 residues.

V and J are TRBV19 and TRBJ2-5; a possible D gene is TRBD2 (5 bases). CDR1 is LNHDA and CDR2 is SQIVND in the germline V gene (reference sequence). The CDR3 is 16 residues long. V gave up 3 bases and J gave up 13 bases, with 27 bases separating them. The CDR3 loop is CASSISSRGPDSSLYF. As DNA, the CDR3 is TGTGCCAGTAGTATTTCCTCCCGCGGGCCAGACTCTTCATTGTACTTC.